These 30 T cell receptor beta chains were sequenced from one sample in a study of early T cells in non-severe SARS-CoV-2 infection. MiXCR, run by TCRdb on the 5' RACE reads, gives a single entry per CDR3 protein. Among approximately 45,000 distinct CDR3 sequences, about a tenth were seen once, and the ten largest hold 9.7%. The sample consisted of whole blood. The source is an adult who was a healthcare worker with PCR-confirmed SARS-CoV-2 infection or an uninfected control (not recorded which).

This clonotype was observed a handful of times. The CDR3 DNA sequence: TGTGCCAGCAGTAAAACCCAGGGCCCTGCTTACGAGCAGTACTTC. This gives the protein CASSKTQGPAYEQYF. This chain connects TRBV7-6 to TRBJ2-7, with D possibly matching TRBD1 (5 bases). This CDR3 is built from 15 residues. Between the trimmed V and J ends, which lost 6 bases and 4 bases, there was a span of 19 bases. CDR1 is SGHVS and CDR2 is FNYEAQ in the germline V gene. The full variable domain, rest sourced from reference TRBV7-6 and TRBJ2-7, is GAGVSQSPRYKVTKRGQDVALRCDPISGHVSLYWYRQALGQGPEFLTYFNYEAQQDKSGLPNDRFSAERPEGSISTLTIQRTEQRDSAMYRCASSKTQGPAYEQYFGPGTRLTVT.

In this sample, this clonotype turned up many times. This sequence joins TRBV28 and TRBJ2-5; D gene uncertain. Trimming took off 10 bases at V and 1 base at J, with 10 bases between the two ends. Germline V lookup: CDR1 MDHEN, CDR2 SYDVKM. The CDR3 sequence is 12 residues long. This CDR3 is CATQVSQETQYF. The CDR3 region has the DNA TGTGCCACCCAGGTATCCCAAGAGACCCAGTACTTC.

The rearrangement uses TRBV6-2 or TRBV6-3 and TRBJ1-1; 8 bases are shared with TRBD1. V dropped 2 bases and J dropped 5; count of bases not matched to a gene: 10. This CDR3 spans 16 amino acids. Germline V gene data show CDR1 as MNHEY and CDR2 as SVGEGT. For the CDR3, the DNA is TGTGCCAGCAGTTACCCGATCGGACAGGGCGAAACTGAAGCTTTCTTT. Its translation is CASSYPIGQGETEAFF.

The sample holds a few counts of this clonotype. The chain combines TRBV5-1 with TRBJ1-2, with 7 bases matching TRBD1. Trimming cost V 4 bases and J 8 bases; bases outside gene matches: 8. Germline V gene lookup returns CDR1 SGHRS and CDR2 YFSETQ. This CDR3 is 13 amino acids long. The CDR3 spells CASSLDRRGGYTF. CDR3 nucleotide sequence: TGCGCCAGCAGCCTGGACAGGCGGGGAGGCTACACCTTC.

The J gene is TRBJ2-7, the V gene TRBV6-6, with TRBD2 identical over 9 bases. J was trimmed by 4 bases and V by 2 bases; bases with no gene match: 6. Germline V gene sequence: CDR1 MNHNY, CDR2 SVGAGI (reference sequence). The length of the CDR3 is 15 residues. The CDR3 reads CASSYGLAGRYEQYF. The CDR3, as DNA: TGTGCCAGCAGTTACGGTCTAGCGGGGCGGTACGAGCAGTACTTC.

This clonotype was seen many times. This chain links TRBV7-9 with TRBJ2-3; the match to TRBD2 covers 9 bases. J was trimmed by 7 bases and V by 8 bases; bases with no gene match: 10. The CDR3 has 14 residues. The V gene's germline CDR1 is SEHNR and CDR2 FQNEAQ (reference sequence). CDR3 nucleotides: TGTGCCAGCGCTCTTGGCGGGGGGGATTATACGCAGTATTTT. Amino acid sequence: CASALGGGDYTQYF.

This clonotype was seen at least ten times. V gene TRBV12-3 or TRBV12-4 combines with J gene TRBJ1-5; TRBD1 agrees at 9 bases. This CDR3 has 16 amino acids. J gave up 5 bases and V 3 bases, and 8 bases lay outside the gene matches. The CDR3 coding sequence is TGTGCCAGCAGTTTTGGGGACAGGGATCCATATCAGCCCCAGCATTTT. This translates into CASSFGDRDPYQPQHF.

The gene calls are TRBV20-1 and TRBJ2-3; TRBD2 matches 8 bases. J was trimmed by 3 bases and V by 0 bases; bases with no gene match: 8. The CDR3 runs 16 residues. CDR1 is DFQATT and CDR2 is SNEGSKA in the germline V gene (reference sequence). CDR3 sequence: CSARDETGGLTDTQYF. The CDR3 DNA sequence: TGCAGTGCTAGAGATGAAACGGGGGGGCTGACAGATACGCAGTATTTT.

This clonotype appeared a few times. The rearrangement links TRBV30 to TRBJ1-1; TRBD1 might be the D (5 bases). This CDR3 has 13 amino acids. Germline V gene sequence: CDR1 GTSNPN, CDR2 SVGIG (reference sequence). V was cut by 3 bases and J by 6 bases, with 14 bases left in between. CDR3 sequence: CAWRWGRGAEAFF. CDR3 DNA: TGTGCCTGGAGGTGGGGGAGAGGTGCTGAAGCTTTCTTT.

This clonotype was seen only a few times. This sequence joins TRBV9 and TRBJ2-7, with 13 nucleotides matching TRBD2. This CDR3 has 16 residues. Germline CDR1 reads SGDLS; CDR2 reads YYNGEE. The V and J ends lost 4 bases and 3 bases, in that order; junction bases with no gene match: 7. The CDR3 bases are TGTGCCAGCAGCCCCGGGACTAGCGGGGCCTTCTACGAGCAGTACTTC. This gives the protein CASSPGTSGAFYEQYF. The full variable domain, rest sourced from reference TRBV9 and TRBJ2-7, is DSGVTQTPKHLITATGQRVTLRCSPRSGDLSVYWYQQSLDQGLQFLIQYYNGEERAKGNILERFSAQQFPDLHSELNLSSLELGDSALYFCASSPGTSGAFYEQYFGPGTRLTVT.

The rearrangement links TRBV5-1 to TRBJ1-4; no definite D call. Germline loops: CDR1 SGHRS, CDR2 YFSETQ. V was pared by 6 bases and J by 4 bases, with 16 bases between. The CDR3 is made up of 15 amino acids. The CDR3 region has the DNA TGCGCCAGCACCCCCAGCGGGAATAGTAATGAAAAACTGTTTTTT. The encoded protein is CASTPSGNSNEKLFF.

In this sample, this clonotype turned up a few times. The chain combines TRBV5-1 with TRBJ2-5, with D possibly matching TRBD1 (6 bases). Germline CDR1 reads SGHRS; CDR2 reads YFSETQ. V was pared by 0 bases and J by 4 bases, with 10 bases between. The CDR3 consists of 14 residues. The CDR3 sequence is CASSLGTEGETQYF. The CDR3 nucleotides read TGCGCCAGCAGCTTGGGGACAGAAGGAGAGACCCAGTACTTC.

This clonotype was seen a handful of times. CDR3: CASSFLRDGGYTF. DNA for the CDR3: TGTGCCAGCAGCTTTCTAAGGGATGGTGGCTACACCTTC. The rearrangement joins TRBV7-2 to TRBJ1-2; no clear D. Germline CDR1 is SGHTA and CDR2 is FQGNSA. V dropped 3 bases and J dropped 7 bases, with 12 bases sitting between them. The CDR3 length is 13 residues. Full variable domain (remainder filled in from reference TRBV7-2 and TRBJ1-2): GAGVSQSPSNKVTEKGKDVELRCDPISGHTALYWYRQSLGQGLEFLIYFQGNSAPDKSGLPSDRFSAERTGGSVSTLTIQRTQQEDSAVYLCASSFLRDGGYTFGSGTRLTVV.

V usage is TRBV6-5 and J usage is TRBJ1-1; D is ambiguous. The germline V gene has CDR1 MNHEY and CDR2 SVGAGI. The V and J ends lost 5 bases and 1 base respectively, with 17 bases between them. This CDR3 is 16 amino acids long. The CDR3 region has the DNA TGTGCCAGCAGTCCCGGCGAAGGAATTTGGAACACTGAAGCTTTCTTT. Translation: CASSPGEGIWNTEAFF.

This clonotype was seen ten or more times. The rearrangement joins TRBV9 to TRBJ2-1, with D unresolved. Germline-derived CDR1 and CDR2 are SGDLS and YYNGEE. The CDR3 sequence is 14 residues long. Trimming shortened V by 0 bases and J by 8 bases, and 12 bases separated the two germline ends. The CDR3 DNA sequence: TGTGCCAGCAGCGTAGCTTATCGTGGGGATGAGCAGTTCTTC. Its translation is CASSVAYRGDEQFF.

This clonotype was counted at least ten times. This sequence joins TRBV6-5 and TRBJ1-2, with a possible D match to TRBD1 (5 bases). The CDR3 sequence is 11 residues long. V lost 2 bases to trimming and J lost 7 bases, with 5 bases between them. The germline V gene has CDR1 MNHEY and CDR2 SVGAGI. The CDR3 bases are TGTGCCAGCAGTTACGGGGGTGGCTACACCTTC. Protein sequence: CASSYGGGYTF.

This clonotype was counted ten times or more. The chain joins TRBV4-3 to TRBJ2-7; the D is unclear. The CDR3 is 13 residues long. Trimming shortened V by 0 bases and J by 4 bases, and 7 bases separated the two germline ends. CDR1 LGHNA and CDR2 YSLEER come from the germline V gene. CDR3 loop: CASSQDLGYEQYF. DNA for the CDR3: TGCGCCAGCAGCCAAGATCTGGGTTACGAGCAGTACTTC.

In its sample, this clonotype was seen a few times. CDR3 in amino acids: CASSPRPEGRTSTDTQYF. In DNA, the CDR3 is TGTGCCAGCTCACCACGGCCGGAAGGACGGACGAGCACAGATACGCAGTATTTT. The chain combines TRBV18 with TRBJ2-3; D ambiguous. The V end was cut by 1 base, the J end by 0 bases, with 17 bases between. CDR3 length: 18 amino acids. CDR1 and CDR2 from the germline V gene are KGHSH and LQKENI.

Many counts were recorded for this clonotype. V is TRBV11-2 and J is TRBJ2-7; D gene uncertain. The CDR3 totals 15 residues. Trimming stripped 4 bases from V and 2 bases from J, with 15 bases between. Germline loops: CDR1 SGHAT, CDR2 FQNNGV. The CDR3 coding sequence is TGTGCCAGCAGCTCCCTCGGAACTCCGCCCTACGAGCAGTACTTC. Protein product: CASSSLGTPPYEQYF.

This chain's CDR3 is CASSLGDRNNSPLHF. The DNA for the CDR3 is TGTGCCAGCAGCTTAGGGGACAGGAATAATTCACCCCTCCACTTT. The chain couples TRBV7-2 to TRBJ1-6; TRBD1 matches 8 bases. The ends lost 1 base at V and 5 bases at J; junction bases unmatched: 1. CDR3 length: 15 residues. Germline lookup yields CDR1 SGHTA and CDR2 FQGNSA.

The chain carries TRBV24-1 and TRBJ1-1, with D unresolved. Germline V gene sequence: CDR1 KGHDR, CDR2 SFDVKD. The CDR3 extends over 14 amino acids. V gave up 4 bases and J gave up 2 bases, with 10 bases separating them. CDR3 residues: CATSEGGPNTEAFF. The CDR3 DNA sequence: TGTGCCACCAGTGAGGGCGGGCCTAACACTGAAGCTTTCTTT.

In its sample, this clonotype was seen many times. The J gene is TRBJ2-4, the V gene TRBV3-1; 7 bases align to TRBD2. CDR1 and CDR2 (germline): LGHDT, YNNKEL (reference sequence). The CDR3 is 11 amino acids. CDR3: CAAGRGNIQYF. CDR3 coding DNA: TGTGCAGCGGGACGGGGGAACATTCAGTACTTC.

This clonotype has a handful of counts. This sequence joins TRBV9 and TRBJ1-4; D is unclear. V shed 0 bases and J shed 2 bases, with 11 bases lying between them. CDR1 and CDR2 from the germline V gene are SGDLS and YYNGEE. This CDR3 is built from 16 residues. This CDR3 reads CASSVGGWGTNEKLFF. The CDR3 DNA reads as TGTGCCAGCAGCGTAGGAGGGTGGGGTACTAATGAAAAACTGTTTTTT. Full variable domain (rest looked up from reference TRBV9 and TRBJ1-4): DSGVTQTPKHLITATGQRVTLRCSPRSGDLSVYWYQQSLDQGLQFLIQYYNGEERAKGNILERFSAQQFPDLHSELNLSSLELGDSALYFCASSVGGWGTNEKLFFGSGTQLSVL.

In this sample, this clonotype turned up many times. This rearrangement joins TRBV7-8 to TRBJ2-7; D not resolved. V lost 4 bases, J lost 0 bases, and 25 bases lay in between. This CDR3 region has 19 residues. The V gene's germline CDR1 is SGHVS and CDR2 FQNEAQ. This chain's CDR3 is CASSYLGVVAATVSYEQYF. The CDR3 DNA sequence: TGTGCCAGCAGCTATCTCGGTGTAGTGGCAGCGACCGTCTCCTACGAGCAGTACTTC.

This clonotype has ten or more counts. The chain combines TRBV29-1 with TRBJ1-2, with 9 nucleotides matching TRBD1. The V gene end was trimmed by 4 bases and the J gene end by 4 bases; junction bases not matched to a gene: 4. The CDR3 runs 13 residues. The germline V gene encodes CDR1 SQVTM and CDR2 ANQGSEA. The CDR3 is CSVGDRDGYGYTF. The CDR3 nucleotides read TGCAGCGTTGGGGACAGGGATGGCTATGGCTACACCTTC.

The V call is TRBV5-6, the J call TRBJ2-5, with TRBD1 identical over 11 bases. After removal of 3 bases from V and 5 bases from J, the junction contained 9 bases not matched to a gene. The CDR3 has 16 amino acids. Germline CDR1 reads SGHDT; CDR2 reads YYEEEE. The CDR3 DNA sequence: TGTGCCAGCAGCTCTTATTCCGGGACAGGGGGGGAGACCCAGTACTTC. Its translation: CASSSYSGTGGETQYF.

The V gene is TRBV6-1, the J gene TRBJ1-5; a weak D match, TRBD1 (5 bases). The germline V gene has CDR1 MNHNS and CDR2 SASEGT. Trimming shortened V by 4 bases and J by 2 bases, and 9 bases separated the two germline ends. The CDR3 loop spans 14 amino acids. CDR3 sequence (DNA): TGTGCCAGCAGTGTGTCAGGGCGCAATCAGCCCCAGCATTTT. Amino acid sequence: CASSVSGRNQPQHF.

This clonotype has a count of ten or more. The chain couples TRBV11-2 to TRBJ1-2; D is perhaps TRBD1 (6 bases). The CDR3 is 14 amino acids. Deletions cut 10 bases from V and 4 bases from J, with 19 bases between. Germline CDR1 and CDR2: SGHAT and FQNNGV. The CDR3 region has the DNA TGTGCCACCCAATCACTAGACAGGATCTATGGCTACACCTTC. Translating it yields CATQSLDRIYGYTF.

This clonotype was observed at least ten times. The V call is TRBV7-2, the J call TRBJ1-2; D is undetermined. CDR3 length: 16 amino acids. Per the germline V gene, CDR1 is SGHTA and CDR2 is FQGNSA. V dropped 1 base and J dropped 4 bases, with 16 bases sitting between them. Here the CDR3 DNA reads TGTGCCAGCAGCTTAGTGGTTTACCTCCCCCTCTATGGCTACACCTTC. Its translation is CASSLVVYLPLYGYTF.

CDR3 DNA sequence: TGTGCCAGCAGCCAAGTAGCCTCACAAGAGACCCAGTACTTC. Translated: CASSQVASQETQYF. The genes are TRBV4-2 and TRBJ2-5; no clear D. The CDR3 totals 14 residues. Trimming took 1 base from V and 2 from J, leaving 8 bases between them. The germline V gene has CDR1 LGHNA and CDR2 YNFKEQ.